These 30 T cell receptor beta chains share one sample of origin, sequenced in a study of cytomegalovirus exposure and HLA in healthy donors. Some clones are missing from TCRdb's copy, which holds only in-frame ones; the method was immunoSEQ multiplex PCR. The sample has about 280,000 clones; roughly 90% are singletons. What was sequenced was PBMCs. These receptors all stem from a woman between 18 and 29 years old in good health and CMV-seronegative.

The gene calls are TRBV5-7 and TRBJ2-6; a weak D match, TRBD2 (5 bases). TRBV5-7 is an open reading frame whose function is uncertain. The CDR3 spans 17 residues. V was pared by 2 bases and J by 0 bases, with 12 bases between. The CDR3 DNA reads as TGTGCCAGCAGCTTTAGGATCGGGGACTCTGGGGCCAACGTCCTGACTTTC. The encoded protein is CASSFRIGDSGANVLTF.

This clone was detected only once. Here the CDR3 reads CASRHFVGSGGPDTQYF. CDR3 nucleotides: TGTGCCAGCCGTCACTTTGTCGGGTCGGGAGGGCCAGATACGCAGTATTTT. V usage is TRBV11-1 and J usage is TRBJ2-3, with 8 bases identical to TRBD2. The CDR3 loop spans 17 amino acids. Germline V lookup: CDR1 SGHAT, CDR2 FQDESV (reference sequence). Trimming took 8 bases from V and 4 from J; bases not matched to a gene: 17.

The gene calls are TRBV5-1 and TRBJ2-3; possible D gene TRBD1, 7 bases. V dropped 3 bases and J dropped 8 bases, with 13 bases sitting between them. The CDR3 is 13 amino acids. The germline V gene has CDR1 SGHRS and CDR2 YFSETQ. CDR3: CASSSRGDGTQYF. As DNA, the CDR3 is TGCGCCAGCAGCTCCAGGGGGGATGGTACGCAGTATTTT.

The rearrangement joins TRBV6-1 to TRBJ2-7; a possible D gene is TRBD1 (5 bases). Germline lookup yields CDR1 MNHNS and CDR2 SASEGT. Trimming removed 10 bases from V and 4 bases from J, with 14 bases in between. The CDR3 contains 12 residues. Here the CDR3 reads CAITDQGYEQYF. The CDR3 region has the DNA TGTGCCATCACAGACCAGGGTTACGAGCAGTACTTC.

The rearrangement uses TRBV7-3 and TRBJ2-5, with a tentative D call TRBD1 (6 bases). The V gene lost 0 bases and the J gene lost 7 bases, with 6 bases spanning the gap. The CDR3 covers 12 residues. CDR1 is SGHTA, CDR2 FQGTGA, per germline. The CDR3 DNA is TGTGCCAGCAGCTTAACAGGGGGGACCCAGTACTTC. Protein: CASSLTGGTQYF.

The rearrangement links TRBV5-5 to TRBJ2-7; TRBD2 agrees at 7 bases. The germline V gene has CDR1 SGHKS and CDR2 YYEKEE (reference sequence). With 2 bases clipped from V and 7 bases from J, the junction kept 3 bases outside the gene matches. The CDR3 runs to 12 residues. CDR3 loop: CASSFPSGEQYF. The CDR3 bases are TGTGCCAGCAGCTTTCCTAGCGGTGAGCAGTACTTC.

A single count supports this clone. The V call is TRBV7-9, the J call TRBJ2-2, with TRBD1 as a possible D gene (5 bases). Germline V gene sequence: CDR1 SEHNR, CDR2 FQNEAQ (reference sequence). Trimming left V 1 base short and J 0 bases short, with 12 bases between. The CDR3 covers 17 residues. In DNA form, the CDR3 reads TGTGCCAGCAGCTTAGGAGGTGCCAGGGCGAACACCGGGGAGCTGTTTTTT. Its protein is CASSLGGARANTGELFF. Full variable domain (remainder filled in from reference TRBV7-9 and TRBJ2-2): DTGVSQNPRHKITKRGQNVTFRCDPISEHNRLYWYRQTLGQGPEFLTYFQNEAQLEKSRLLSDRFSAERPKGSFSTLEIQRTEQGDSAMYLCASSLGGARANTGELFFGEGSRLTVL.

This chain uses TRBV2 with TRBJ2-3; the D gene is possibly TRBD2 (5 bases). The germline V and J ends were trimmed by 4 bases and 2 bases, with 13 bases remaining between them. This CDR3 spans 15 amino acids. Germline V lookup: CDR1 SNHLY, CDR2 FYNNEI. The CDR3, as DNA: TGTGCCAGCAGTGCGACGGACTGGTACACAGATACGCAGTATTTT. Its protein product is CASSATDWYTDTQYF. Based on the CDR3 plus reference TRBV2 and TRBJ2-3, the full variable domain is EPEVTQTPSHQVTQMGQEVILRCVPISNHLYFYWYRQILGQKVEFLVSFYNNEISEKSEIFDDQFSVERPDGSNFTLKIRSTKLEDSAMYFCASSATDWYTDTQYFGPGTRLTVL.

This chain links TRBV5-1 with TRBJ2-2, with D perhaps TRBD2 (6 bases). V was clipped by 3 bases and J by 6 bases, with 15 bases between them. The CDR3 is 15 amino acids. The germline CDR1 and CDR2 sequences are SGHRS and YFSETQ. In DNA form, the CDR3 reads TGCGCCAGCAGCTGGAGACTAGGGACGTCCGGGGAGCTGTTTTTT. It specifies CASSWRLGTSGELFF.

The DNA of the CDR3 is TGTGCCAGCAGTGAGGGAGTCAGCGCGGGATTATATGGCTACACCTTC. This codes for CASSEGVSAGLYGYTF. This sequence joins TRBV2 and TRBJ1-2, with D unresolved. Trimming took 3 bases from V and 5 from J, leaving 19 bases between them. Germline V lookup: CDR1 SNHLY, CDR2 FYNNEI. The CDR3 loop spans 16 amino acids.

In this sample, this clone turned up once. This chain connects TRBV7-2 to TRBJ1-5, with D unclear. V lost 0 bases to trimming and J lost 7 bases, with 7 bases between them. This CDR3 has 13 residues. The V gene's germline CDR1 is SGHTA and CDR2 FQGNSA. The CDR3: CASSLAEEQPQHF. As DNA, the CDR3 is TGTGCCAGCAGCTTAGCGGAGGAGCAGCCCCAGCATTTT.

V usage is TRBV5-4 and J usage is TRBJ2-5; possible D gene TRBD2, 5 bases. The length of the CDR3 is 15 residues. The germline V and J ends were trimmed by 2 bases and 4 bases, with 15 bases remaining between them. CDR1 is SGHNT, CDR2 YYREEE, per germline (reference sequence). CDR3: CASSLGLAGGETQYF. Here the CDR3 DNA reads TGTGCCAGCAGCTTAGGCCTAGCAGGAGGAGAGACCCAGTACTTC.

CDR3 region: CASSEAQGTIFGEQFF. The CDR3 DNA follows: TGTGCCAGCAGTGAGGCACAGGGTACAATCTTCGGGGAGCAGTTCTTC. The genes are TRBV25-1 and TRBJ2-1; a weak D match, TRBD1 (6 bases). V lost 3 bases to trimming and J lost 10 bases, with 22 bases between them. In germline, CDR1 is MGHDK, CDR2 SYGVNS. The CDR3 runs 16 residues.

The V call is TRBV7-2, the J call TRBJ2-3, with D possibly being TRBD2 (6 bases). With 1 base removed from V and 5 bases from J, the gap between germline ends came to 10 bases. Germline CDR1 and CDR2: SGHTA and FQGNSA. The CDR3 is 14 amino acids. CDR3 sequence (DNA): TGTGCCAGCAGCTTAGGGGGCGGGATAGATACGCAGTATTTT. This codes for CASSLGGGIDTQYF.

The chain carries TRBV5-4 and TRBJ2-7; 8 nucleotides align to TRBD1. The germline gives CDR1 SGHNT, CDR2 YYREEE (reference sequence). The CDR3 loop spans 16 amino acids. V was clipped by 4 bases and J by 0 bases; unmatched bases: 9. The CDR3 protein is CASSATGGKSSYEQYF. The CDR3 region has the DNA TGTGCCAGCAGCGCTACAGGGGGTAAAAGCTCCTACGAGCAGTACTTC. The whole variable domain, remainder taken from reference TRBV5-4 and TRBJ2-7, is ETGVTQSPTHLIKTRGQQVTLRCSSQSGHNTVSWYQQALGQGPQFIFQYYREEENGRGNFPPRFSGLQFPNYSSELNVNALELDDSALYLCASSATGGKSSYEQYFGPGTRLTVT.

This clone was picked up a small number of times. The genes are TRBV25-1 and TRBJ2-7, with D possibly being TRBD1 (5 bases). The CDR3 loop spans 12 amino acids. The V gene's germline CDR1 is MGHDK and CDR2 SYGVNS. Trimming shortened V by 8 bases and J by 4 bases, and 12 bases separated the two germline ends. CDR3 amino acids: CASGRVAYEQYF. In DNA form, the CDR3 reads TGTGCCAGCGGCAGGGTTGCTTACGAGCAGTACTTC.

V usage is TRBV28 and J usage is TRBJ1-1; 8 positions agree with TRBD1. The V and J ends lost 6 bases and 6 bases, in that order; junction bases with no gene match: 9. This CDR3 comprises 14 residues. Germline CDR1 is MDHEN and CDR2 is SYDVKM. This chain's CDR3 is CASSPGQGRAEAFF. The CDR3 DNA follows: TGTGCCAGCAGCCCTGGACAGGGTAGAGCTGAAGCTTTCTTT.

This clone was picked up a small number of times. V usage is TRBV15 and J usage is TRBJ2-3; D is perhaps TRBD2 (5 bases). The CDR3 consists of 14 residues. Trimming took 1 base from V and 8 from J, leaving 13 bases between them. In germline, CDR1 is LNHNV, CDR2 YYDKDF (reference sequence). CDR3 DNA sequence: TGTGCCACCAGCAGAGGGTATGACGGGATTACGCAGTATTTT. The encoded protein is CATSRGYDGITQYF.

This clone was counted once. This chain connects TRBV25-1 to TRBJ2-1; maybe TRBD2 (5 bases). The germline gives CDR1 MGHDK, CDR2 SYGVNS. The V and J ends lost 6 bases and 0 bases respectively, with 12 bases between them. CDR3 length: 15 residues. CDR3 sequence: CASRRTGSSYNEQFF. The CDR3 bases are TGTGCCAGCAGACGGACGGGGAGCTCCTACAATGAGCAGTTCTTC.

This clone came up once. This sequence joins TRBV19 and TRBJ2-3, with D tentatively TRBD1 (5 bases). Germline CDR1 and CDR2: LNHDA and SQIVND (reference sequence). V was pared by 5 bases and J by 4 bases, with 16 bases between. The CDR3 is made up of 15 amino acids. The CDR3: CASSAHQGVADTQYF. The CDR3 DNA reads TGTGCCAGTAGTGCGCATCAGGGTGTGGCAGATACGCAGTATTTT.

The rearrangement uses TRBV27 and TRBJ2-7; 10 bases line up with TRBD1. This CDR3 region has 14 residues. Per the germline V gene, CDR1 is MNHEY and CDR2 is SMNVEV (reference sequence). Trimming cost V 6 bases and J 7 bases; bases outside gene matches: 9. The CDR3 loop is CASRNPDRGGEQYF. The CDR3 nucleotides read TGTGCCAGCAGAAACCCGGACAGGGGGGGGGAGCAGTACTTC.

The CDR3 nucleotides read TGTGCCAGCAGTTCTGGGCCTGGGGGGAGGCAAGAGACCCAGTACTTC. This gives the protein CASSSGPGGRQETQYF. The chain employs TRBV28 and TRBJ2-5; TRBD2 might be the D (6 bases). The CDR3 has 16 amino acids. The germline CDR1 and CDR2 sequences are MDHEN and SYDVKM. V was cut by 4 bases and J by 2 bases, with 17 bases left in between.

The CDR3 protein is CASSEQGDGYTF. Written as DNA, the CDR3 is TGTGCCAGCAGTGAACAGGGTGATGGCTACACCTTC. The chain combines TRBV6-1 with TRBJ1-2, with D perhaps TRBD1 (5 bases). This CDR3 has 12 amino acids. Germline loops: CDR1 MNHNS, CDR2 SASEGT. V was pared by 2 bases and J by 6 bases, with 7 bases between.

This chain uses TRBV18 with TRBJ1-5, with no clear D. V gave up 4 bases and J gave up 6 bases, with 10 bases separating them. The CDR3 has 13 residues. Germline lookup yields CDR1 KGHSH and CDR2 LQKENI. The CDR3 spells CASSLRVGQPQHF. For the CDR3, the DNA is TGTGCCAGCTCACTTAGAGTCGGTCAGCCCCAGCATTTT.

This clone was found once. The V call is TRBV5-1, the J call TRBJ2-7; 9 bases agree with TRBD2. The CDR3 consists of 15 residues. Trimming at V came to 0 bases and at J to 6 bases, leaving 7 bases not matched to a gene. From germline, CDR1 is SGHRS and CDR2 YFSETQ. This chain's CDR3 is CASSLVSSGKGEQYF. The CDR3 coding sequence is TGCGCCAGCAGCTTGGTGTCTAGCGGGAAAGGCGAGCAGTACTTC.

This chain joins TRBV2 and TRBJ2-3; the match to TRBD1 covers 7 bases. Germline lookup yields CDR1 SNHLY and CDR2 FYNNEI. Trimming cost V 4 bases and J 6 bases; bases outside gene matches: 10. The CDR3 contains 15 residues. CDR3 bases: TGTGCCAGCAGTGGACGGGACAGATTCGGGGATACGCAGTATTTT. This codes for CASSGRDRFGDTQYF.

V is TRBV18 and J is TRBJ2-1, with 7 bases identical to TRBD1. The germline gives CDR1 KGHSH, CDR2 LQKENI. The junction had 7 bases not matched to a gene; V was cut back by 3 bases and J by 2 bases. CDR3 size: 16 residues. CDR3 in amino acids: CASSPPGQWTYNEQFF. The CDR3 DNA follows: TGTGCCAGCTCACCTCCGGGACAGTGGACCTACAATGAGCAGTTCTTC.

The CDR3 protein is CASRGQSYGYTF. CDR3 bases: TGTGCCAGCAGGGGGCAGTCCTATGGCTACACCTTC. V and J are TRBV28 and TRBJ1-2, with D possibly being TRBD1 (5 bases). Germline CDR1 reads MDHEN; CDR2 reads SYDVKM. The germline V and J ends were trimmed by 6 bases and 4 bases, with 9 bases remaining between them. The length of the CDR3 is 12 residues.

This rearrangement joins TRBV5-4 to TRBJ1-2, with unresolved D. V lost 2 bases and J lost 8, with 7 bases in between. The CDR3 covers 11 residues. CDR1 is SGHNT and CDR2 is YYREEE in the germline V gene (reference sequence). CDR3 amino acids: CASSFQNGYTF. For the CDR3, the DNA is TGTGCCAGCAGCTTCCAGAACGGCTACACCTTC.

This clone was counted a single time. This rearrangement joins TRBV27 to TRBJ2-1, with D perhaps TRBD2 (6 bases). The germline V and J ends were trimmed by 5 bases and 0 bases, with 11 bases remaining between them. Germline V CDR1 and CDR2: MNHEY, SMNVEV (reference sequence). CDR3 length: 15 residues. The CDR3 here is CASSLAPSSYNEQFF. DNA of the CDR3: TGTGCCAGCAGTCTAGCGCCGAGCTCCTACAATGAGCAGTTCTTC.